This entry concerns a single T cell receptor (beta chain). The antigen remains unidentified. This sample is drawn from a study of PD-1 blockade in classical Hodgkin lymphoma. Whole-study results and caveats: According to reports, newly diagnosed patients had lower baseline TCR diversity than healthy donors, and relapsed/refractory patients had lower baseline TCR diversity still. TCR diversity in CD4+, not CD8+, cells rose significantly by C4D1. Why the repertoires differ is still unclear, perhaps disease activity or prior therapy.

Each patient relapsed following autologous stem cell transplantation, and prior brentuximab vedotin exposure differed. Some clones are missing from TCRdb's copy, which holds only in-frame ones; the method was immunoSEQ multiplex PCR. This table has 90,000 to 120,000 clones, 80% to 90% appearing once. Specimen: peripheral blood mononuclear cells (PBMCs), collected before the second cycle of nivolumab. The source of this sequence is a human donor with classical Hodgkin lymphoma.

The chain's CDR3 is CASSNMGQAFF. Here the CDR3 DNA reads TGTGCCAGCAGTAACATGGGGCAAGCTTTCTTT. The V gene is TRBV2, the J gene TRBJ1-1, with TRBD1 as a possible D gene (5 bases). V was pared by 5 bases and J by 9 bases, with 10 bases between. Germline lookup yields CDR1 SNHLY and CDR2 FYNNEI. This CDR3 contains 11 residues.